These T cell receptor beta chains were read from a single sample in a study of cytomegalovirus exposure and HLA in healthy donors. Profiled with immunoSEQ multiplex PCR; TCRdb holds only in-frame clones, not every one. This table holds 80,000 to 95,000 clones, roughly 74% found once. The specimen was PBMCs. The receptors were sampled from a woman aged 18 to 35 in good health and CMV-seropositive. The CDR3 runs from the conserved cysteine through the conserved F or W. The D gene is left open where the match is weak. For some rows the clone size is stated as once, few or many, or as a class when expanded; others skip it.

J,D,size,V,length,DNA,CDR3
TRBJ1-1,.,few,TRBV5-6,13,TGTGCCAGCAGCTTGGGGGCGCAGACTGAAGCTTTCTTT,CASSLGAQTEAFF
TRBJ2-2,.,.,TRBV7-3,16,TGTGCCAGCAGCCCCAGGGGTGGGGTCGGCACCGGGGAGCTGTTTTTT,CASSPRGGVGTGELFF
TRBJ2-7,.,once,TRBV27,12,TGTGCCAGCAGTTTAGGAAGGGGCGAGCAGTACTTC,CASSLGRGEQYF
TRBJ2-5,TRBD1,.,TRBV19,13,TGTGCCAGTAGTGTGACAGGGGAAGAGACCCAGTACTTC,CASSVTGEETQYF
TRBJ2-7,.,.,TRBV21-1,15,TGTGCCAGCAAAAAAGCAAAAGAGGCAGGGGGCGGCCAGTACTTC,CASKKAKEAGGGQYF
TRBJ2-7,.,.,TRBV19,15,TGTGCCAGTAGTATAGGGCTAGCGACCTCCTACGAGCAGTACTTC,CASSIGLATSYEQYF
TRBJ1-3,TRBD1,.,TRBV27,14,TGTGCCAGCAGTCCACAGGGGACTGGAAACACCATATATTTT,CASSPQGTGNTIYF
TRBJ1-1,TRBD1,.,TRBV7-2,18,TGTGCCAGCAGCGACTCCGGGACAGGGGGCGTTGTGAACACTGAAGCTTTCTTT,CASSDSGTGGVVNTEAFF
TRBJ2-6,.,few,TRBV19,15,TGTGCCAGTAGTCAGCGGACCTCTGGGGCCAACGTCCTGACTTTC,CASSQRTSGANVLTF
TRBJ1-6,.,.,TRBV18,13,TGTGCCAGCTCACCACCAAGCGGCACAGTAGAATACTTT,CASSPPSGTVEYF
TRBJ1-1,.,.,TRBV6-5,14,TGTGCCAGCAGTTACGGGGGCAGGAACACTGAAGCTTTCTTT,CASSYGGRNTEAFF
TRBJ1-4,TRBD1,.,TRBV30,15,TGTGCCTGGAGTGTACGGGGGCAGGGGGACGAAAAACTGTTTTTT,CAWSVRGQGDEKLFF
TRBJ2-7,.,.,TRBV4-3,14,TGCGCCAGCAGCCAAGGGCTAGCGCCTTACGAGCAGTACTTC,CASSQGLAPYEQYF
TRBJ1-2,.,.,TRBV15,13,TGTGCCACCAGCCCCGGCAGGGGATATGGCTACACCTTC,CATSPGRGYGYTF
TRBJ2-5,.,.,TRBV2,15,TGTGCCAACAGTGAAACTAAAAGGGGCCAAGAGACCCAGTACTTC,CANSETKRGQETQYF